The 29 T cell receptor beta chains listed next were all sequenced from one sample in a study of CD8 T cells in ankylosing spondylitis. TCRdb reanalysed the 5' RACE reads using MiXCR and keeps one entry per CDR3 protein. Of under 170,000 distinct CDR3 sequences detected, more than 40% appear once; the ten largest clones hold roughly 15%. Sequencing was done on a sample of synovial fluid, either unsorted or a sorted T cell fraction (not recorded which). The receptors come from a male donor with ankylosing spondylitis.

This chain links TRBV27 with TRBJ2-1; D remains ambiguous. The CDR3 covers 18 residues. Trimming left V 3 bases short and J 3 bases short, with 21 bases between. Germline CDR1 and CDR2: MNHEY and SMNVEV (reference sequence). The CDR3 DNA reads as TGTGCCAGCAGTTTCCACCCTCTGGCTCTAGATCGCTACAATGAGCAGTTCTTC. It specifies CASSFHPLALDRYNEQFF.

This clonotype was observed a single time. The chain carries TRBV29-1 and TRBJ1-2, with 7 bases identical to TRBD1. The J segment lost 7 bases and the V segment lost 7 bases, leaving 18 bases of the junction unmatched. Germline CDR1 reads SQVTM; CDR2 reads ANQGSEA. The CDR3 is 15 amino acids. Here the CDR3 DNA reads TGCAGCGCCAGCGAAGACAGGGAGAAGGAGCGTGGCTACACCTTC. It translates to CSASEDREKERGYTF.

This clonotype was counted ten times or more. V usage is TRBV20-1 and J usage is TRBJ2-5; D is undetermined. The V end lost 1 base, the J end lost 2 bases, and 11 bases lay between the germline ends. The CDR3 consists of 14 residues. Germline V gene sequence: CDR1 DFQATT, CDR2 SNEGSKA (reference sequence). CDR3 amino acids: CSARVTDLQETQYF. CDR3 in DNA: TGCAGTGCTAGAGTAACGGACCTGCAAGAGACCCAGTACTTC.

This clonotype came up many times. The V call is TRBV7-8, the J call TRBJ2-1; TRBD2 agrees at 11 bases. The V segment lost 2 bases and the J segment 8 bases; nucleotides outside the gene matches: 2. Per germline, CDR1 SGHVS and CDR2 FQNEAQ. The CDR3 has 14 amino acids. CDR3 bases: TGTGCCAGCAGCTTATTAGCGGGGGGGCATGAGCAGTTCTTC. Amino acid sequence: CASSLLAGGHEQFF. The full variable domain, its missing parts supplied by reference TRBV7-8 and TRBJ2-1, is GAGVSQSPRYKVAKRGQDVALRCDPISGHVSLFWYQQALGQGPEFLTYFQNEAQLDKSGLPSDRFFAERPEGSVSTLKIQRTQQEDSAVYLCASSLLAGGHEQFFGPGTRLTVL.

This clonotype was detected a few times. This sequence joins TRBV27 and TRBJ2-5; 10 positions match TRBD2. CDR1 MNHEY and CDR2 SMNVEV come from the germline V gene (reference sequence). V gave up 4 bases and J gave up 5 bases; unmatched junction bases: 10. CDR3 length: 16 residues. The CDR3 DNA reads TGTGCCAGCAGTTCCGGGACTAGCGCTGGGGGTGAGACCCAGTACTTC. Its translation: CASSSGTSAGGETQYF.

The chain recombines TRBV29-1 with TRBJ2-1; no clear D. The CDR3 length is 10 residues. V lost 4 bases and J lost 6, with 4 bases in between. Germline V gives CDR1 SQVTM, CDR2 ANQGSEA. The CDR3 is CSVGGNEQFF. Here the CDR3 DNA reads TGCAGCGTTGGGGGCAATGAGCAGTTCTTC.

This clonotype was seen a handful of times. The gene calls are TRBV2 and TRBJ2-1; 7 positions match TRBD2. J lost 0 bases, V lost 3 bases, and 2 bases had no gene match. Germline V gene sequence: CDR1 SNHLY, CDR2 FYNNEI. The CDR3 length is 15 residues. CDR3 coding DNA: TGTGCCAGCAGTGACCTAGCGGACTCCTACAATGAGCAGTTCTTC. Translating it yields CASSDLADSYNEQFF.

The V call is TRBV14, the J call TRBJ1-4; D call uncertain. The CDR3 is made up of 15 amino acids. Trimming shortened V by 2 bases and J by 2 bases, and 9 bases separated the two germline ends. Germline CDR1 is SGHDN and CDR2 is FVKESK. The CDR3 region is CASSQNVGTNEKLFF. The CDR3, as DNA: TGTGCCAGCAGCCAAAATGTGGGGACTAATGAAAAACTGTTTTTT.

The CDR3 nucleotides are TGTGCCAGCAGATACGACAGGACTTATGGCTACACCTTC. This codes for CASRYDRTYGYTF. This chain connects TRBV7-2 to TRBJ1-2, with D maybe TRBD1 (6 bases). This CDR3 has 13 amino acids. CDR1 is SGHTA and CDR2 is FQGNSA in the germline V gene. Trimming stripped 6 bases from V and 5 bases from J, with 13 bases between.

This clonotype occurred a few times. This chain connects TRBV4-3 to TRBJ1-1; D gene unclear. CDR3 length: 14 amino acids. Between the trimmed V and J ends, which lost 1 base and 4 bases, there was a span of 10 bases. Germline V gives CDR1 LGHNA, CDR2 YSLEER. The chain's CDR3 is CASSQVGGFTEAFF. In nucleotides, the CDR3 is TGCGCCAGCAGCCAAGTGGGCGGTTTCACTGAAGCTTTCTTT.

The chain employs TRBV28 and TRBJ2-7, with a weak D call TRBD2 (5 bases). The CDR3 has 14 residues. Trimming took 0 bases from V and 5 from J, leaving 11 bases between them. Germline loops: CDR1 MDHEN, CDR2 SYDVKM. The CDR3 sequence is CASSLWRATNEQYF. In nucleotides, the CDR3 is TGTGCCAGCAGTTTATGGAGGGCAACCAACGAGCAGTACTTC.

The CDR3 here is CASSEGRPSYNEQFF. CDR3 DNA: TGTGCCAGCAGTGAAGGCAGGCCCTCCTACAATGAGCAGTTCTTC. The chain links TRBV6-1 to TRBJ2-1, with D uncertain. In germline, CDR1 is MNHNS, CDR2 SASEGT. The CDR3 extends over 15 amino acids. Between the trimmed V and J ends, which lost 1 base and 0 bases, there was a span of 7 bases.

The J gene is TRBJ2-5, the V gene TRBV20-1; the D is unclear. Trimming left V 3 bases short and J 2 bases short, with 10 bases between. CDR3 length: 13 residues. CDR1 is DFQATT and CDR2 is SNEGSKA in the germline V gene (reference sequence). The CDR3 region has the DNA TGCAGTGCTAGCAGCTGGGTTCAAGAGACCCAGTACTTC. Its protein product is CSASSWVQETQYF.

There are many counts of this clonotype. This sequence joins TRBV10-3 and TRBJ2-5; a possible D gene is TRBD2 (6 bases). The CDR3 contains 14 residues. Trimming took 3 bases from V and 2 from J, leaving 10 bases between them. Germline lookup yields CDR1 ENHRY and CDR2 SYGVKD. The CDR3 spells CAISDPGRQETQYF. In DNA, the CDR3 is TGTGCCATCAGTGACCCGGGGAGGCAAGAGACCCAGTACTTC.

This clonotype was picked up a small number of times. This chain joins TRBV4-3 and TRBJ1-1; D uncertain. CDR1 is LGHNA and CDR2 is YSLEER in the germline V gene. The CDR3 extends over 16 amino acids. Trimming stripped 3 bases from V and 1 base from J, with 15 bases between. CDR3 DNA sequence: TGCGCCAGCAGCCACCGCGTCCGAGGAGGGAACACTGAAGCTTTCTTT. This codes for CASSHRVRGGNTEAFF.

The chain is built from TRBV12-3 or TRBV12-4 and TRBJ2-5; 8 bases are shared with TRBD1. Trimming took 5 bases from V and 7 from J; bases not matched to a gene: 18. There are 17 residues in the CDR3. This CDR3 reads CASSIPTDRDSRGTQYF. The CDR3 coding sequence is TGTGCCAGCAGTATCCCCACGGACAGGGACTCTCGAGGGACCCAGTACTTC.

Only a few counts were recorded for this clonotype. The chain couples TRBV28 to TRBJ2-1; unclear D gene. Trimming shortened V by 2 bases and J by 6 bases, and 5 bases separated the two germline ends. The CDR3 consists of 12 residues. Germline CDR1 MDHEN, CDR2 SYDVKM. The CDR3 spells CASSLRTNEQFF. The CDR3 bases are TGTGCCAGCAGTTTACGGACCAATGAGCAGTTCTTC.

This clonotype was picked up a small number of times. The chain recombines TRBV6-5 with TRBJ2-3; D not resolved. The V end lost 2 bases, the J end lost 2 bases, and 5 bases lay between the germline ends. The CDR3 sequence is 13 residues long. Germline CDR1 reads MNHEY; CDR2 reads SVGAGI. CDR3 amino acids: CASSYGDTDTQYF. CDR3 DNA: TGTGCCAGCAGTTACGGGGACACAGATACGCAGTATTTT.

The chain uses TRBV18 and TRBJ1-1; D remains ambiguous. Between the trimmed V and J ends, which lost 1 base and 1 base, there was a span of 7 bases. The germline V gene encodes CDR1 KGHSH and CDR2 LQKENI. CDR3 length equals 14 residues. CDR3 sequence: CASSPRRKNTEAFF. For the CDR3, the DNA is TGTGCCAGCTCACCACGGCGCAAGAACACTGAAGCTTTCTTT.

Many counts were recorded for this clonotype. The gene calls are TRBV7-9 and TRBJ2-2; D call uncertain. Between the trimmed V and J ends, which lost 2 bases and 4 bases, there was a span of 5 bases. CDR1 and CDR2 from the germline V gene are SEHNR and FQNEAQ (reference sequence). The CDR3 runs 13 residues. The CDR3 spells CASSLKVTGELFF. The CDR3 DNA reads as TGTGCCAGCAGCTTAAAGGTCACCGGGGAGCTGTTTTTT.

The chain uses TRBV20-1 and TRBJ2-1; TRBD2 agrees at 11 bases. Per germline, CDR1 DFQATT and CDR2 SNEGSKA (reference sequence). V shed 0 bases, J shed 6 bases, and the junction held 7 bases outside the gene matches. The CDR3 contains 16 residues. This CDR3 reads CSARDSGRAIPNEQFF. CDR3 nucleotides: TGCAGTGCTAGAGATAGCGGGAGGGCCATTCCCAATGAGCAGTTCTTC.

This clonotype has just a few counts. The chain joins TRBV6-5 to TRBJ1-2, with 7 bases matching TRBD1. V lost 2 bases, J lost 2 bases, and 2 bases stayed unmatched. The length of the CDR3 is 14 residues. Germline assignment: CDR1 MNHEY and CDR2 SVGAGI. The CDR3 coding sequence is TGTGCCAGCAGTTACCCGGGACAGAACTATGGCTACACCTTC. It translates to CASSYPGQNYGYTF.

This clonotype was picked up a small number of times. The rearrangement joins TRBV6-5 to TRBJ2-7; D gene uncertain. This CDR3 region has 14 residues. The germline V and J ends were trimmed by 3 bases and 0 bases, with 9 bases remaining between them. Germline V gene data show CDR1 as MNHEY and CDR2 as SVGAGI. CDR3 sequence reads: CASSYLQFSYEQYF. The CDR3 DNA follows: TGTGCCAGCAGTTATCTACAGTTCTCCTACGAGCAGTACTTC.

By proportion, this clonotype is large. CDR3 in amino acids: CASSLAREYEQFF. CDR3 nucleotide sequence: TGTGCCAGCAGCTTAGCCAGGGAGTATGAGCAGTTCTTC. This chain connects TRBV7-8 to TRBJ2-1; D tentatively fits TRBD1 or TRBD2 (5 bases each). Trimming cost V 0 bases and J 8 bases, with 8 bases left between them. The CDR3 totals 13 residues. CDR1 is SGHVS and CDR2 is FQNEAQ in the germline V gene. Full variable domain (missing parts from reference TRBV7-8 and TRBJ2-1): GAGVSQSPRYKVAKRGQDVALRCDPISGHVSLFWYQQALGQGPEFLTYFQNEAQLDKSGLPSDRFFAERPEGSVSTLKIQRTQQEDSAVYLCASSLAREYEQFFGPGTRLTVL.

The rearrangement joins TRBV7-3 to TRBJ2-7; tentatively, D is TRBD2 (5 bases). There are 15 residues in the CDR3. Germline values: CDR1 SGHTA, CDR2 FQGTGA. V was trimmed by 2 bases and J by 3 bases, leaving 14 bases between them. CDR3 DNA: TGTGCCAGCAGCTTATTTGGAGGCAGCTACTACGAGCAGTACTTC. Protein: CASSLFGGSYYEQYF.

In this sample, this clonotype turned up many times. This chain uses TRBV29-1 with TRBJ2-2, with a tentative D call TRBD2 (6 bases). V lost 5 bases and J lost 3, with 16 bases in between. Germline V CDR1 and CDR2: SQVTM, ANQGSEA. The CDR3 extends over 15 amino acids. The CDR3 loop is CSVRYRDSDTGELFF. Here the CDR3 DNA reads TGCAGCGTTAGATACCGGGACTCAGACACCGGGGAGCTGTTTTTT.

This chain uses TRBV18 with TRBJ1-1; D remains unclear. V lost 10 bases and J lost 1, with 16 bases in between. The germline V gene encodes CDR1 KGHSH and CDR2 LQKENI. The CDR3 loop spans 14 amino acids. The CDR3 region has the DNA TGTGCCACGAAACGGGCCCGAAAGAACACTGAAGCTTTCTTT. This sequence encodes CATKRARKNTEAFF. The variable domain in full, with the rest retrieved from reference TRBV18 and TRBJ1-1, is NAGVMQNPRHLVRRRGQEARLRCSPMKGHSHVYWYRQLPEEGLKFMVYLQKENIIDESGMPKERFSAEFPKEGPSILRIQQVVRGDSAAYFCATKRARKNTEAFFGQGTRLTVV.

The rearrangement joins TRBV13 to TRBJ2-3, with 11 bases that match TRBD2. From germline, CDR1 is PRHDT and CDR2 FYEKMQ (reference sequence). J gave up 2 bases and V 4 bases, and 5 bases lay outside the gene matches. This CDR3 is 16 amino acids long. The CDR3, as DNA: TGTGCCAGCAGCTGTCTTAGCGGGGGGGACACAGATACGCAGTATTTT. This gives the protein CASSCLSGGDTDTQYF.

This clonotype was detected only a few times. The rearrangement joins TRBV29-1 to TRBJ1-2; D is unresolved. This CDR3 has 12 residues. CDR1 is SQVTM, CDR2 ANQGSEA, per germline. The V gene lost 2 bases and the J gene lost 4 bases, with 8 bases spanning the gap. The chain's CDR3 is CSVEHIPYGYTF. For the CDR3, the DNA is TGCAGCGTTGAACACATCCCCTATGGCTACACCTTC.